The 7 T cell receptor beta chains presented below share a single source sample, sequenced in a study of type 1 regulatory T cells. Whole-study results and caveats: Type 1 regulatory T cells had a more restricted TCR repertoire than non-type 1 regulatory T cells.

These receptors are not linked to any known antigen. TCRdb used MiXCR to reprocess the reads, holding one entry per CDR3 protein. The sample includes 70,000 or so distinct CDR3 sequences, about a fifth of them seen just once. What was sequenced was cultured type 1 regulatory T (Tr1) cells, either the whole culture or a sorted fraction (not recorded which). These receptors originate from a human donor in good health.

This clonotype was detected only a few times. The chain is built from TRBV5-1 and TRBJ2-7; TRBD1 aligns across 7 bases. The germline V gene encodes CDR1 SGHRS and CDR2 YFSETQ. The CDR3 is made up of 16 amino acids. Germline trimming cut 1 base from V and 0 bases from J; bases unmatched to any gene: 7. Here the CDR3 reads CASSLYQGVPSYEQYF. In nucleotides, the CDR3 is TGCGCCAGCAGCTTGTACCAGGGGGTCCCCTCCTACGAGCAGTACTTC. The variable domain in full, with the rest retrieved from reference TRBV5-1 and TRBJ2-7, is KAGVTQTPRYLIKTRGQQVTLSCSPISGHRSVSWYQQTPGQGLQFLFEYFSETQRNKGNFPGRFSGRQFSNSRSEMNVSTLELGDSALYLCASSLYQGVPSYEQYFGPGTRLTVT.

This clonotype was detected ten times or more. The chain employs TRBV10-3 and TRBJ2-5, with 10 nucleotides matching TRBD1. Germline assignment: CDR1 ENHRY and CDR2 SYGVKD. The length of the CDR3 is 13 residues. Trimming removed 10 bases from V and 5 bases from J; junction bases left unmatched: 7. The CDR3 nucleotides read TGTGCCACCCGACAGGGGGCTGGGGAGACCCAGTACTTC. Translation gives CATRQGAGETQYF.

The CDR3 protein is CASNPDRGDTEAFF. In nucleotides, the CDR3 is TGTGCCAGCAACCCGGACAGGGGGGACACTGAAGCTTTCTTT. V is TRBV5-4 and J is TRBJ1-1; TRBD1 agrees at 10 bases. The V gene end was trimmed by 6 bases and the J gene end by 3 bases; junction bases not matched to a gene: 5. The length of the CDR3 is 14 residues. Per germline, CDR1 SGHNT and CDR2 YYREEE (reference sequence).

The rearrangement joins TRBV12-3 or TRBV12-4 to TRBJ1-6; D may be TRBD1 (6 bases). V dropped 6 bases and J dropped 10 bases, with 16 bases sitting between them. The CDR3 loop spans 14 amino acids. CDR3 DNA: TGTGCCAGCAGCTTAATGGACAGTCGCTCACCCCTCCACTTT. This translates into CASSLMDSRSPLHF.

The rearrangement links TRBV13 to TRBJ2-2, with no clear D. Germline-derived CDR1 and CDR2 are PRHDT and FYEKMQ (reference sequence). This CDR3 contains 13 residues. V was clipped by 5 bases and J by 1 base, with 5 bases between them. CDR3 sequence (DNA): TGTGCCAGCAGCCCCCAGAACACCGGGGAGCTGTTTTTT. The encoded protein is CASSPQNTGELFF.

CDR3 nucleotide sequence: TGTGCCAGCAGCTCCGGGGGACTCGTGGGGGAGCAGTTCTTC. It codes for CASSSGGLVGEQFF. The rearrangement uses TRBV7-2 and TRBJ2-1; possibly TRBD2 for D (6 bases). Deletions cut 4 bases from V and 10 bases from J, with 17 bases between. CDR3 length: 14 amino acids. The germline gives CDR1 SGHTA, CDR2 FQGNSA.

V is TRBV7-3 and J is TRBJ2-1; 8 bases align to TRBD2. V dropped 5 bases and J dropped 5; count of bases not matched to a gene: 8. Germline CDR1 reads SGHTA; CDR2 reads FQGTGA. This CDR3 has 15 amino acids. CDR3 in amino acids: CASSLSGSRDNEQFF. CDR3 coding DNA: TGTGCCAGCAGCCTCAGCGGGAGTCGGGACAATGAGCAGTTCTTC.